A single sample is the source of the 13 T cell receptor beta chains below, sequenced in a study of T cell responses to AZD1222 COVID-19 vaccine. The method was immunoSEQ multiplex PCR; TCRdb's version includes in-frame clones alone and lacks a portion of them. The profile covers around 78,000 clones, with around nine tenths appearing a single time and under 5% taken by the ten largest. This specimen was peripheral blood, taken on day 0 of MenACWY control vaccination. These TCRs come from an adult in good health.

The chain combines TRBV11-2 with TRBJ2-1; TRBD2 matches at 10 bases. Germline-derived CDR1 and CDR2 are SGHAT and FQNNGV. The length of the CDR3 is 15 residues. Trimming removed 5 bases from V and 0 bases from J; junction bases left unmatched: 1. The CDR3 DNA reads as TGTGCCAGCAGCCGGACTAGCGGCTCCTACAATGAGCAGTTCTTC. Translation gives CASSRTSGSYNEQFF.

The table lists this clone with a few counts. This chain links TRBV5-1 with TRBJ2-1, with D possibly matching TRBD2 (6 bases). The germline V and J ends were trimmed by 1 base and 6 bases, with 14 bases remaining between them. Germline CDR1 is SGHRS and CDR2 is YFSETQ. There are 15 residues in the CDR3. CDR3 amino acids: CASSLTERRGNEQFF. CDR3 in DNA: TGCGCCAGCAGCTTGACCGAGCGGAGGGGCAATGAGCAGTTCTTC.

The chain carries TRBV30 and TRBJ2-3, with TRBD2 matching over 8 bases. There are 15 residues in the CDR3. The germline V gene has CDR1 GTSNPN and CDR2 SVGIG (reference sequence). With 0 bases clipped from V and 3 bases from J, the junction kept 5 bases outside the gene matches. DNA of the CDR3: TGTGCCTGGAGTGTACAAGCGGGGGTAACAGATACGCAGTATTTT. Amino acids: CAWSVQAGVTDTQYF.

The chain links TRBV4-3 to TRBJ1-6, with no clear D. The germline gives CDR1 LGHNA, CDR2 YSLEER. The CDR3 is made up of 14 amino acids. Trimming removed 4 bases from V and 6 bases from J, with 10 bases in between. In DNA form, the CDR3 reads TGCGCCAGCAGCCCAGACGGGAGTAATTCACCCCTCCACTTT. Protein product: CASSPDGSNSPLHF.

This clone was observed a handful of times. The chain couples TRBV27 to TRBJ2-3; 10 bases match TRBD2. Trimming removed 8 bases from V and 7 bases from J; junction bases left unmatched: 24. There are 19 residues in the CDR3. CDR1 and CDR2 from the germline V gene are MNHEY and SMNVEV (reference sequence). CDR3 coding DNA: TGTGCCAGCTCCCGGGAAGCTAGCGGGAGAAATTTTTTATTACATACGCAGTATTTT. Amino acid sequence: CASSREASGRNFLLHTQYF.

This chain links TRBV11-2 with TRBJ2-7; D is uncertain. Germline V gene lookup returns CDR1 SGHAT and CDR2 FQNNGV. The CDR3 is 13 residues long. The V end lost 2 bases, the J end lost 2 bases, and 7 bases lay between the germline ends. The CDR3 here is CASSLSEAYEQYF. The CDR3 nucleotides are TGTGCCAGCAGCTTAAGCGAAGCCTACGAGCAGTACTTC.

This clone appeared once. V gene TRBV12-5 combines with J gene TRBJ1-1, with D perhaps TRBD1 (5 bases). Trimming took off 2 bases at V and 1 base at J, with 17 bases between the two ends. The CDR3 is made up of 17 amino acids. Looked up from germline, CDR1 is LGHNT and CDR2 is FRNRAP. CDR3 sequence (DNA): TGTGCTAGTGGTTTGTTGGAGACAGTGGGGCGGAACACTGAAGCTTTCTTT. As protein: CASGLLETVGRNTEAFF.

This chain uses TRBV3-1 (or the pseudogene TRBV3-2) with TRBJ1-2; no clear D. This CDR3 is built from 14 residues. The V end lost 7 bases, the J end lost 4 bases, and 16 bases lay between the germline ends. The germline CDR1 and CDR2 sequences are LGHDT and YNNKEL (reference sequence). The CDR3 DNA sequence: TGTGCCAGCACGAATCACGGCGGACGCTATGGCTACACCTTC. It translates to CASTNHGGRYGYTF.

The sample holds a few counts of this clone. J is TRBJ1-2 and V is TRBV28; tentatively, D is TRBD1 (6 bases). CDR3 length equals 13 residues. The V end lost 6 bases, the J end lost 2 bases, and 10 bases lay between the germline ends. Germline V gene data show CDR1 as MDHEN and CDR2 as SYDVKM. The chain's CDR3 is CASRPGQNYGYTF. The CDR3 DNA follows: TGTGCCAGCAGACCTGGACAGAACTATGGCTACACCTTC.

The count of this clone is one. This rearrangement joins TRBV6-5 to TRBJ2-7, with 7 nucleotides matching TRBD1. The CDR3 has 15 residues. V shed 7 bases, J shed 2 bases, and the junction held 11 bases outside the gene matches. Looked up from germline, CDR1 is MNHEY and CDR2 is SVGAGI. CDR3 nucleotide sequence: TGTGCCAGCACTATAACGGGACAGCAACCCTACGAGCAGTACTTC. Protein sequence: CASTITGQQPYEQYF.

V gene TRBV6-5 combines with J gene TRBJ2-5; D might be TRBD1 or TRBD2, each matching 5 bases. Germline loops: CDR1 MNHEY, CDR2 SVGAGI. CDR3 length: 15 residues. With 6 bases removed from V and 1 base from J, the gap between germline ends came to 15 bases. The CDR3 DNA reads as TGTGCCAGCAGCCCGGAACCCGGGACCCAAGAGACCCAGTACTTC. This encodes CASSPEPGTQETQYF.

This sequence joins TRBV10-3 and TRBJ1-3, with unresolved D. The CDR3 has 12 amino acids. Trimming took off 9 bases at V and 3 bases at J, with 9 bases between the two ends. CDR1 is ENHRY and CDR2 is SYGVKD in the germline V gene. CDR3 DNA sequence: TGTGCCATGGATTCGGGTGGAAACACCATATATTTT. Translation gives CAMDSGGNTIYF.

The CDR3 coding sequence is TGTGCCAGTAGTACCGGACTAGCGGGGACCTACGAGCAGTACTTC. This gives the protein CASSTGLAGTYEQYF. The V call is TRBV19, the J call TRBJ2-7; 12 positions agree with TRBD2. V lost 4 bases, J lost 2 bases, and 3 bases stayed unmatched. CDR3 size: 15 residues. Germline V gene lookup returns CDR1 LNHDA and CDR2 SQIVND (reference sequence).